This TCR beta chain was found in a study of cytomegalovirus exposure and HLA in healthy donors. Trimming cost V 9 bases and J 5 bases, with 19 bases left between them. Germline CDR1 LNHDA, CDR2 SQIVND (reference sequence). The CDR3 covers 15 residues. General observations from the study: A later analysis revealed that TCR association rates differed between HLA loci, peaking at DRB1 and bottoming out at HLA-C. A later analysis reportedly found that, within productive TCRs, an Asian-associated ancestry cluster had fewer N-insertions than the mean observed across the approximately 660 donors. Roughly uniform sequencing depth across donors was assumed, possibly incorrectly. Both high specificity and high sensitivity reportedly marked the classifier's diagnosis of cytomegalovirus status.

Amplification used 60 Vbeta primers and 13 Jbeta primers. Data came from immunoSEQ multiplex PCR; TCRdb stores just in-frame clones and leaves some out. The profile shows some 130,000 clones, roughly 78% of them singletons. With regard to this clone: Antigen: not known.

Input material: PBMCs. The receptor was derived from a man aged 35 to 55 in good health and CMV-seronegative. This sequence joins TRBV19 and TRBJ2-2; TRBD2 might be the D (7 bases). The CDR3 spells CASVQGGVLTGELFF. CDR3 bases: TGTGCCAGCGTCCAAGGGGGGGTTTTAACCGGGGAGCTGTTTTTT.